The next 27 T cell receptor beta chains were all read from a single sample in a study of blood T cells in healthy people across ages. A second PCR, run for about 7 to 12 cycles, used a sample-barcoded 5' primer plus a J-beta primer mix. TCRdb re-derived calls from the 5' RACE reads in MiXCR, one entry per CDR3 protein. Of hundreds of thousands of distinct CDR3 sequences in the sample, 55% to 75% were seen once. Sequenced material: blood. The receptors were gathered from a man aged 25 to 40 in good health.

The chain recombines TRBV4-3 with TRBJ2-3; D is possibly TRBD1 (6 bases). V lost 2 bases to trimming and J lost 5 bases, with 14 bases between them. This CDR3 comprises 15 residues. The V gene's germline CDR1 is LGHNA and CDR2 YSLEER. CDR3 protein: CASSQLAQGQDTQYF. The CDR3 nucleotides read TGCGCCAGCAGCCAACTAGCACAGGGTCAAGATACGCAGTATTTT.

This clonotype was counted only a few times. The V gene is TRBV20-1, the J gene TRBJ2-7, with TRBD2 matching over 13 bases. Germline-derived CDR1 and CDR2 are DFQATT and SNEGSKA (reference sequence). The V gene end was trimmed by 2 bases and the J gene end by 4 bases; junction bases not matched to a gene: 5. There are 15 residues in the CDR3. CDR3: CSARPPGLAGYEQYF. The CDR3 nucleotides are TGCAGTGCTAGACCCCCGGGACTAGCGGGGTACGAGCAGTACTTC.

With regard to this clonotype: The junction departs from germline at one end; a sequencing error may be responsible. The rearrangement uses TRBV7-8 and TRBJ2-7, with 11 bases aligning to TRBD2. CDR1 is SGHVS and CDR2 is FQNEAQ in the germline V gene. CDR3 length: 17 amino acids. The CDR3 nucleotides read TGTGCCAACAGCTTAGCGCCGGGGACTAGCGGCCCCTACGAGCAGTACTTC. Its protein is CANSLAPGTSGPYEQYF.

The chain recombines TRBV6-2 or TRBV6-3 with TRBJ2-3; D is uncertain. This CDR3 spans 12 amino acids. The V end lost 2 bases, the J end lost 6 bases, and 6 bases lay between the germline ends. The germline V gene has CDR1 MNHEY and CDR2 SVGEGT. CDR3 region: CASSYVVDTQYF. The DNA for the CDR3 is TGTGCCAGCAGTTACGTCGTGGATACGCAGTATTTT.

The genes are TRBV18 and TRBJ2-1, with 9 nucleotides matching TRBD1. With V trimmed by 3 bases and J by 8 bases, 11 bases remained unmatched. The CDR3 sequence is 16 residues long. From germline, CDR1 is KGHSH and CDR2 LQKENI. The CDR3 sequence: CASSPPGTGKIDEQFF. The CDR3 nucleotides are TGTGCCAGCTCACCGCCCGGGACAGGGAAAATCGATGAGCAGTTCTTC.

The chain links TRBV29-1 to TRBJ1-1; 7 bases fit TRBD1. The ends lost 6 bases at V and 5 bases at J; junction bases unmatched: 9. The germline gives CDR1 SQVTM, CDR2 ANQGSEA. CDR3 length equals 13 residues. The CDR3 loop is CSVDDRVRTEAFF. The CDR3 DNA is TGCAGCGTAGATGACAGGGTTAGGACTGAAGCTTTCTTT.

This clonotype showed up just once. This sequence joins TRBV12-3 or TRBV12-4 and TRBJ1-2; tentative D call: TRBD1 (5 bases). Trimming removed 8 bases from V and 2 bases from J, with 9 bases in between. The CDR3 covers 12 residues. The CDR3 DNA reads TGTGCCAGCGAACGGGGGAACTATGGCTACACCTTC. Translation gives CASERGNYGYTF.

A remark on this clonotype: A junction end diverges from the germline sequence, so it may reflect a read error. The chain carries TRBV27 and TRBJ2-3, with no clear D. The germline V gene has CDR1 MNHEY and CDR2 SMNVEV (reference sequence). The CDR3 loop spans 12 amino acids. CDR3: CASGFLTDTQYF. CDR3 in DNA: TGTGCCAGCGGTTTCCTCACAGATACGCAGTATTTT.

The rearrangement links TRBV11-1 to TRBJ2-5, with a weak D call TRBD1 (5 bases). The J call may be incorrect, as the DNA end agrees better with TRBJ2-7. The CDR3 runs to 14 residues. Germline V lookup: CDR1 SGHAT, CDR2 FQDESV (reference sequence). CDR3 nucleotide sequence: TGTGCCAGCAGCTTAAGTCGGGCTGGGGCCGAGCAGTACTTC. It is translated as CASSLSRAGAEQYF.

The V and J genes are TRBV15 and TRBJ2-7, with a weak D call TRBD1 (6 bases). Trimming removed 3 bases from V and 1 base from J, with 16 bases in between. CDR1 is LNHNV, CDR2 YYDKDF, per germline (reference sequence). The CDR3 is 16 amino acids. The CDR3, as DNA: TGTGCCACCAGCAGGAGAGGGGGTCACGCGTCCTACGAGCAGTACTTC. It translates to CATSRRGGHASYEQYF.

Here the CDR3 reads CSAFHTDTQYF. The CDR3 DNA reads TGCAGTGCTTTCCATACAGATACGCAGTATTTT. V and J are TRBV20-1 and TRBJ2-3; D is unresolved. The germline V gene has CDR1 DFQATT and CDR2 SNEGSKA (reference sequence). CDR3 length: 11 amino acids. V lost 5 bases to trimming and J lost 3 bases, with 6 bases between them.

The gene calls are TRBV12-3 or TRBV12-4 and TRBJ2-3; D is unclear. The length of the CDR3 is 17 residues. Deletions cut 2 bases from V and 0 bases from J, with 15 bases between. CDR3 sequence (DNA): TGTGCCAGCAGTTTACTCTGGTGGACGGAGAGCACAGATACGCAGTATTTT. The encoded protein is CASSLLWWTESTDTQYF.

The CDR3: CASRTQGQDNNEQFF. The CDR3 DNA follows: TGTGCCAGCAGGACGCAGGGACAGGACAACAATGAGCAGTTCTTC. V and J are TRBV28 and TRBJ2-1, with 8 bases fitting TRBD1. Trimming took 6 bases from V and 5 from J; bases not matched to a gene: 9. Germline assignment: CDR1 MDHEN and CDR2 SYDVKM. The CDR3 contains 15 residues.

This clonotype was seen many times. CDR3 sequence reads: CASSSPGTSGTDTQYF. The CDR3 DNA reads TGTGCCAGCAGTTCACCCGGGACTAGCGGAACAGATACGCAGTATTTT. The gene calls are TRBV27 and TRBJ2-3; TRBD2 agrees at 11 bases. V dropped 4 bases and J dropped 3; count of bases not matched to a gene: 6. The CDR3 spans 16 residues. Per germline, CDR1 MNHEY and CDR2 SMNVEV (reference sequence).

The chain uses TRBV20-1 and TRBJ2-5; perhaps TRBD1 as D (6 bases). Germline V CDR1 and CDR2: DFQATT, SNEGSKA (reference sequence). The CDR3 spans 15 residues. The ends were cut back, 3 bases at V and 2 bases at J, with 16 bases in the middle. The CDR3 DNA sequence: TGCAGTGCTAGCAGGGGCAGCGGAATGCAAGAGACCCAGTACTTC. It specifies CSASRGSGMQETQYF.

This chain joins TRBV7-2 and TRBJ2-7, with 11 nucleotides matching TRBD2. The J call may be mistaken, given a closer DNA end match to TRBJ2-5. Germline V gene lookup returns CDR1 SGHTA and CDR2 FQGNSA. This CDR3 spans 15 amino acids. The CDR3 reads CASSRTSGLPETQYF. The DNA of the CDR3 is TGTGCCAGCAGCCGGACTAGCGGGTTGCCGGAGACCCAGTACTTC.

In its sample, this clonotype was seen a few times. This chain uses TRBV7-2 with TRBJ2-5; D perhaps matches TRBD2 (5 bases). V was cut by 0 bases and J by 1 base, with 9 bases left in between. Germline values: CDR1 SGHTA, CDR2 FQGNSA. The CDR3 runs 15 residues. This CDR3 reads CASSLAQLAQETQYF. In DNA form, the CDR3 reads TGTGCCAGCAGCTTAGCCCAGCTAGCCCAAGAGACCCAGTACTTC.

This clonotype was found once. The V gene is TRBV29-1, the J gene TRBJ1-2; D is possibly TRBD1 (6 bases). This CDR3 is 12 amino acids long. Between the trimmed V and J ends, which lost 2 bases and 6 bases, there was a span of 10 bases. Germline values: CDR1 SQVTM, CDR2 ANQGSEA. CDR3 in amino acids: CSVEKGEDGYTF. CDR3 DNA sequence: TGCAGCGTTGAAAAGGGGGAAGATGGCTACACCTTC.

This chain links TRBV20-1 with TRBJ2-3; tentative D call: TRBD2 (5 bases). With 6 bases removed from V and 6 bases from J, the gap between germline ends came to 13 bases. The CDR3 sequence is 12 residues long. Germline V CDR1 and CDR2: DFQATT, SNEGSKA (reference sequence). For the CDR3, the DNA is TGCAGTGCGTTCGGCGAGCGGGATACGCAGTATTTT. This codes for CSAFGERDTQYF.

The chain is built from TRBV4-3 and TRBJ2-6, with 9 positions matching TRBD2. Per the germline V gene, CDR1 is LGHNA and CDR2 is YSLEER. Trimming took 1 base from V and 4 from J; bases not matched to a gene: 8. This CDR3 is 18 amino acids long. DNA of the CDR3: TGCGCCAGCAGCCAAGGGTTAGCGGGAGCTTTCGGGGCCAACGTCCTGACTTTC. It specifies CASSQGLAGAFGANVLTF.

This clonotype came up a few times. The V call is TRBV3-1, the J call TRBJ1-2, with D unresolved. Germline values: CDR1 LGHDT, CDR2 YNNKEL (reference sequence). V lost 4 bases to trimming and J lost 8 bases, with 14 bases between them. The CDR3 has 13 amino acids. The DNA of the CDR3 is TGTGCCAGCAGCCCGACGCTAACCGTAGGCTACACCTTC. Protein sequence: CASSPTLTVGYTF. The variable domain in full, with the rest retrieved from reference TRBV3-1 and TRBJ1-2, is DTAVSQTPKYLVTQMGNDKSIKCEQNLGHDTMYWYKQDSKKFLKIMFSYNNKELIINETVPNRFSPKSPDKAHLNLHINSLELGDSAVYFCASSPTLTVGYTFGSGTRLTVV.

The chain uses TRBV28 and TRBJ2-7; D is unresolved. The CDR3 is 11 residues long. Trimming left V 8 bases short and J 7 bases short, with 12 bases between. Germline V gene lookup returns CDR1 MDHEN and CDR2 SYDVKM. CDR3 in DNA: TGTGCCAGCTTTAATTCGGTGGAGCAGTACTTC. The encoded protein is CASFNSVEQYF.

This clonotype was detected only a few times. The V call is TRBV29-1, the J call TRBJ2-1, with D hard to call. V was clipped by 5 bases and J by 0 bases, with 8 bases between them. From germline, CDR1 is SQVTM and CDR2 ANQGSEA. The CDR3 is 13 amino acids. CDR3 sequence: CSVLANSYNEQFF. The CDR3 region has the DNA TGCAGCGTTCTTGCGAACTCCTACAATGAGCAGTTCTTC.

This clonotype was counted only a few times. The genes are TRBV12-3 or TRBV12-4 and TRBJ1-5, with D possibly matching TRBD1 (6 bases). CDR3 length equals 15 residues. With 1 base removed from V and 0 bases from J, the gap between germline ends came to 7 bases. The CDR3 reads CASSLGGASNQPQHF. CDR3 sequence (DNA): TGTGCCAGCAGTTTAGGGGGGGCTAGCAATCAGCCCCAGCATTTT.

The genes are TRBV20-1 and TRBJ1-5, with D possibly TRBD1 on 5 matching bases. CDR3 length: 15 residues. CDR1 is DFQATT and CDR2 is SNEGSKA in the germline V gene (reference sequence). V lost 2 bases and J 0 bases, leaving 11 bases between the germline ends. The CDR3 DNA reads as TGCAGTGCTAGACGGGACGGCCTTAGCAATCAGCCCCAGCATTTT. It encodes CSARRDGLSNQPQHF.

The chain couples TRBV5-1 to TRBJ1-1, with 8 bases identical to TRBD1. Germline-derived CDR1 and CDR2 are SGHRS and YFSETQ. J gave up 5 bases and V 4 bases, and 7 bases lay outside the gene matches. There are 14 residues in the CDR3. CDR3 residues: CASSVDREKTEAFF. The CDR3 DNA is TGCGCCAGCAGCGTGGACAGGGAGAAAACTGAAGCTTTCTTT. The full variable domain, in which reference TRBV5-1 and TRBJ1-1 provide the parts outside the CDR3, is KAGVTQTPRYLIKTRGQQVTLSCSPISGHRSVSWYQQTPGQGLQFLFEYFSETQRNKGNFPGRFSGRQFSNSRSEMNVSTLELGDSALYLCASSVDREKTEAFFGQGTRLTVV.

This clonotype was seen only once. This chain links TRBV29-1 with TRBJ1-4, with D tentatively TRBD1 (6 bases). V lost 6 bases, J lost 3 bases, and 17 bases lay in between. Per the germline V gene, CDR1 is SQVTM and CDR2 is ANQGSEA. The CDR3 loop spans 15 amino acids. The CDR3 DNA reads TGCAGCGTAGAATTCAGGGGTTTGGCTAATGAAAAACTGTTTTTT. This encodes CSVEFRGLANEKLFF.